The 14 T cell receptor beta chains below come from one sample, sequenced in a study of T cells in Graves' hyperthyroidism and ophthalmopathy. Amplification targeted TCR beta CDR3 regions from RNA transcripts. Researchers ran a first-round RT-PCR on the TCR CDR3 using the HTBI primer set. TCRdb analysed the multiplex PCR reads with MiXCR anew, one entry per CDR3 protein. The sample carries some 460,000 distinct CDR3 sequences, 15% to 19% recorded once. The sequenced material came from blood. These receptors came from a woman aged 18-35 years with Graves' hyperthyroidism.

This clonotype was recorded many times. The chain combines TRBV2 with TRBJ1-2, with TRBD1 as a possible D gene (6 bases). The CDR3 length is 14 residues. CDR1 and CDR2 (germline): SNHLY, FYNNEI. Trimming removed 8 bases from V and 0 bases from J, with 13 bases in between. The CDR3 DNA follows: TGTGCCAGCGCAATGACAGGACCTAACTATGGCTACACCTTC. Protein: CASAMTGPNYGYTF.

At least ten counts were recorded for this clonotype. The rearrangement links TRBV15 to TRBJ1-6; maybe TRBD1 (5 bases). The CDR3 loop spans 16 amino acids. CDR1 LNHNV and CDR2 YYDKDF come from the germline V gene (reference sequence). Between the trimmed V and J ends, which lost 0 bases and 8 bases, there was a span of 14 bases. CDR3 sequence reads: CATSRDLAREDSPLHF. DNA for the CDR3: TGTGCCACCAGCAGAGATCTAGCCAGGGAGGATTCACCCCTCCACTTT.

This clonotype was recorded at least ten times. The rearrangement uses TRBV15 and TRBJ2-7; D is uncertain. Germline V CDR1 and CDR2: LNHNV, YYDKDF (reference sequence). V was trimmed by 1 base and J by 7 bases, leaving 11 bases between them. This CDR3 spans 13 amino acids. The chain's CDR3 is CATSRVLLREQYF. The CDR3 DNA reads as TGTGCCACCAGCAGAGTCCTCCTAAGGGAGCAGTACTTC.

This clonotype was detected only a few times. Here the CDR3 DNA reads TGTGCCAGCAGCCCCGGACAGGTCTCTGGAAACACCATATATTTT. Amino acids: CASSPGQVSGNTIYF. The rearrangement links TRBV5-6 to TRBJ1-3; TRBD1 aligns across 7 bases. With 4 bases clipped from V and 0 bases from J, the junction kept 4 bases outside the gene matches. Per germline, CDR1 SGHDT and CDR2 YYEEEE. The length of the CDR3 is 15 residues. Looking up the rest from reference TRBV5-6 and TRBJ1-3 gives the full variable domain: DAGVTQSPTHLIKTRGQQVTLRCSPKSGHDTVSWYQQALGQGPQFIFQYYEEEERQRGNFPDRFSGHQFPNYSSELNVNALLLGDSALYLCASSPGQVSGNTIYFGEGSWLTVV.

The chain carries TRBV19 and TRBJ1-5, with D tentatively TRBD1 (5 bases). The germline gives CDR1 LNHDA, CDR2 SQIVND (reference sequence). This CDR3 is built from 17 residues. Deletions cut 6 bases from V and 2 bases from J, with 20 bases between. In DNA form, the CDR3 reads TGTGCCAGTAGCCTTGGTGTTTCAGGGAGAGGCAATCAGCCCCAGCATTTT. It translates to CASSLGVSGRGNQPQHF.

The chain combines TRBV28 with TRBJ1-6; D gene ambiguous. The germline V gene has CDR1 MDHEN and CDR2 SYDVKM. Trimming removed 2 bases at V and 6 bases at J, with 8 bases between. The CDR3 extends over 14 amino acids. CDR3 loop: CASSLGLSNSPLHF. CDR3 sequence (DNA): TGTGCCAGCAGTTTAGGACTGTCTAATTCACCCCTCCACTTT.

The sample holds many counts of this clonotype. The chain has TRBV30 and TRBJ2-5; a possible D gene is TRBD2 (5 bases). V lost 4 bases to trimming and J lost 1 base, with 13 bases between them. The CDR3 runs 14 residues. Per germline, CDR1 GTSNPN and CDR2 SVGIG (reference sequence). The CDR3 loop is CAWTQDWPQETQYF. The CDR3 coding sequence is TGTGCCTGGACTCAGGACTGGCCCCAAGAGACCCAGTACTTC.

The CDR3 DNA follows: TGTGCCAGTAGTATGGCGGGAGCTAGCAATCAGCCCCAGCATTTT. It encodes CASSMAGASNQPQHF. V gene TRBV19 combines with J gene TRBJ1-5; D uncertain. The CDR3 covers 15 residues. CDR1 and CDR2 (germline): LNHDA, SQIVND (reference sequence). Between the trimmed V and J ends, which lost 3 bases and 0 bases, there was a span of 9 bases.

This chain connects TRBV6-1 to TRBJ1-6; D gene ambiguous. The V gene lost 5 bases and the J gene lost 8 bases, with 10 bases spanning the gap. The CDR3 covers 13 residues. Germline V lookup: CDR1 MNHNS, CDR2 SASEGT. The CDR3 loop reads CASSLQNDSPLHF. DNA of the CDR3: TGTGCCAGCAGTCTCCAAAATGATTCACCCCTCCACTTT.

In this sample, this clonotype turned up a few times. This chain connects TRBV4-1 to TRBJ1-6; tentatively, D is TRBD1 (6 bases). CDR1 and CDR2 from the germline V gene are MGHRA and YSYEKL. There are 19 residues in the CDR3. Deletions cut 0 bases from V and 2 bases from J, with 17 bases between. CDR3 sequence (DNA): TGCGCCAGCAGCCAAGATGGGTGGGGGGGGCGCACCTATAATTCACCCCTCCACTTT. Its protein is CASSQDGWGGRTYNSPLHF.

Ten or more counts support this clonotype. This chain uses TRBV7-8 with TRBJ2-1; D possibly corresponds to TRBD1 (7 bases). The V end was cut by 8 bases, the J end by 0 bases, with 17 bases between. This CDR3 spans 16 amino acids. Germline V gene lookup returns CDR1 SGHVS and CDR2 FQNEAQ. The CDR3 sequence: CASSGGTVPSYNEQFF. CDR3 coding DNA: TGTGCCAGCTCTGGGGGGACAGTCCCCTCCTACAATGAGCAGTTCTTC. Based on the CDR3 plus reference TRBV7-8 and TRBJ2-1, the full variable domain is GAGVSQSPRYKVAKRGQDVALRCDPISGHVSLFWYQQALGQGPEFLTYFQNEAQLDKSGLPSDRFFAERPEGSVSTLKIQRTQQEDSAVYLCASSGGTVPSYNEQFFGPGTRLTVL.

The rearrangement joins TRBV10-3 to TRBJ2-1; 8 bases are a match to TRBD2. There are 15 residues in the CDR3. CDR1 is ENHRY and CDR2 is SYGVKD in the germline V gene. After removal of 6 bases from V and 0 bases from J, the junction contained 4 bases not matched to a gene. This CDR3 is CAISATSASYNEQFF. The CDR3, as DNA: TGTGCCATCAGCGCGACTAGCGCCTCCTACAATGAGCAGTTCTTC.

This clonotype was found a few times. The V call is TRBV2, the J call TRBJ1-5, with 12 bases aligning to TRBD1. The CDR3 contains 13 residues. In germline, CDR1 is SNHLY, CDR2 FYNNEI. V lost 8 bases and J lost 7; bases outside the gene matches: 3. DNA of the CDR3: TGTGCCAGCGGGACAGGGGGCGGGCAGCCCCAGCATTTT. Its translation is CASGTGGGQPQHF. Combining the CDR3 with reference TRBV2 and TRBJ1-5 gives the whole variable domain EPEVTQTPSHQVTQMGQEVILRCVPISNHLYFYWYRQILGQKVEFLVSFYNNEISEKSEIFDDQFSVERPDGSNFTLKIRSTKLEDSAMYFCASGTGGGQPQHFGDGTRLSIL.

A note on this clonotype: One base away lies a much larger clone, so this may be a sequencing read error. The chain links TRBV9 to TRBJ2-3; D not certain. Between the trimmed V and J ends, which lost 0 bases and 2 bases, there was a span of 4 bases. There are 13 residues in the CDR3. Germline values: CDR1 SGDLS, CDR2 YYNGEE. The DNA of the CDR3 is TGTGCCAGCAGCGTAGAGTACACAGATACGCAGTATTTT. Amino acid sequence: CASSVEYTDTQYF.